This TCR beta chain originates from a study of T cell responses to AZD1222 COVID-19 vaccine. Findings and caveats of the study: Clonal diversity was possibly underestimated, and white British individuals and females predominated among donors. Repertoires in all cases were sampled only once the peak T cell response had passed.

The method was immunoSEQ multiplex PCR; TCRdb's version includes in-frame clones alone and lacks a portion of them. The table shows fewer than 150,000 clones, with around 90% occurring only once. Concerning this clone: Its antigen is not known.

The CDR3 covers 14 residues. V was pared by 1 base and J by 0 bases, with 6 bases between. CDR1 and CDR2 (germline): MDHEN, SYDVKM. The input for sequencing was peripheral blood, taken on day 0 of AZD1222 vaccination. V and J are TRBV28 and TRBJ1-1; D is uncertain. The receptor was isolated from an adult in good health. The CDR3 DNA is TGTGCCAGCAGTTTATTACCCATGAACACTGAAGCTTTCTTT. Its protein product is CASSLLPMNTEAFF.